This T cell receptor beta chain was sequenced in a study of T cell changes during pregnancy in multiple sclerosis. TCRdb's table, derived via immunoSEQ multiplex PCR, lists solely in-frame clones and lacks some. The table includes approximately 63,000 clones, around 94% detected once. This clonotype originated in a female donor in good health, enrolled as a control in a pregnancy study. Sequenced here: peripheral blood, sampled in the third trimester of pregnancy.

The CDR3, as DNA: TGTGCCAGCAGCCTAAGAGCGGGAGGGGCTCAAGAGACCCAGTACTTC. Translation: CASSLRAGGAQETQYF. The V and J genes are TRBV6-6 and TRBJ2-5, with 10 bases that match TRBD2. The CDR3 is 16 residues long. Trimming removed 6 bases from V and 2 bases from J; junction bases left unmatched: 9. Germline V gene lookup returns CDR1 MNHNY and CDR2 SVGAGI (reference sequence).